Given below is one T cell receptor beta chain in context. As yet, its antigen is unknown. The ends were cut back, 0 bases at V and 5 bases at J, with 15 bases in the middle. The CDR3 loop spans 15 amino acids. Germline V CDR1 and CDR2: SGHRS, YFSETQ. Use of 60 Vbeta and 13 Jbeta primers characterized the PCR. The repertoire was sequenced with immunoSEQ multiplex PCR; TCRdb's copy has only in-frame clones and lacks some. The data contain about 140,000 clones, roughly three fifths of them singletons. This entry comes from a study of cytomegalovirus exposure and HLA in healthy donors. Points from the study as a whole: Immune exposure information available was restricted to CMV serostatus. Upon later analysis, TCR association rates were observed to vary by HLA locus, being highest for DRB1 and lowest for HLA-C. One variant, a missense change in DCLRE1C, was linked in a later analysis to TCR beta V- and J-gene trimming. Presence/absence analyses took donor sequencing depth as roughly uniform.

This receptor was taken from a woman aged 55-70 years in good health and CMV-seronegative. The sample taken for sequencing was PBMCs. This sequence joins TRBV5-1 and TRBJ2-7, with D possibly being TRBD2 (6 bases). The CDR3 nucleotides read TGCGCCAGCAGCTTGGTCGGGGGAATGGGGAACGAGCAGTACTTC. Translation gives CASSLVGGMGNEQYF.